The TCR beta chain under discussion was sequenced for a study of T cells in Graves' hyperthyroidism and ophthalmopathy. The investigators amplified TCR beta CDR3 regions from RNA transcripts. The HTBI primer set drove a first-round RT-PCR of the TCR CDR3. TCRdb fed the multiplex PCR reads into MiXCR, producing one record per CDR3 protein. The profile covers 280,000 or so distinct CDR3 sequences, with 12% to 15% appearing a single time and more than 30% taken by the ten largest. Turning to this clonotype: One junction end disagrees with the germline gene, perhaps due to a read error.

The CDR3 length is 16 residues. From germline, CDR1 is SNHLY and CDR2 FYNNEI. The sequence was collected from a woman aged 45-59 years with Graves' hyperthyroidism that later progressed to Graves' ophthalmopathy. Sequenced input: blood. The genes are TRBV2 and TRBJ1-3, with 9 positions matching TRBD1. The CDR3 DNA follows: TGTGCCAGCAGTGAGCGGGGGACAGGGTCTGGAAACACCATATGTTTT. It encodes CASSERGTGSGNTICF.